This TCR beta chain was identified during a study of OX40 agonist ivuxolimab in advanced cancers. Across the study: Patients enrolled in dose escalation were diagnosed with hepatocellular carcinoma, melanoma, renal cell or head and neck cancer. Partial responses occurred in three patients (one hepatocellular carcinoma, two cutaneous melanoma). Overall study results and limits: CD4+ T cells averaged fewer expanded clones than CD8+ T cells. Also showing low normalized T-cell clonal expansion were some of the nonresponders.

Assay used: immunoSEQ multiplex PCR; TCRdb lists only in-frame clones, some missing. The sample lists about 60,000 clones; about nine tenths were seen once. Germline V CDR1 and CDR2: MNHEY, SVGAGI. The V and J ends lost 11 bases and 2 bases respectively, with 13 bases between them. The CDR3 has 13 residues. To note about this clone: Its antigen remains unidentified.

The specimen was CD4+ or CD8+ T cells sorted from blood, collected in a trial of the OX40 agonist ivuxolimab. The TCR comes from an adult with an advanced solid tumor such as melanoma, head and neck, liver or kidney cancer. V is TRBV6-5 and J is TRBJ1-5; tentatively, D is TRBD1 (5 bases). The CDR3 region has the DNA TGTGCCGGAGCCGACAGCGGCAATCAGCCCCAGCATTTT. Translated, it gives CAGADSGNQPQHF.